These 2 T cell receptor beta chains were all obtained from the same sample, sequenced in a study of cytomegalovirus exposure and HLA in healthy donors. The PCR ran on 60 Vbeta and 13 Jbeta primers. TCRdb's table, derived via immunoSEQ multiplex PCR, lists solely in-frame clones and lacks some. Of about 170,000 clones detected, about 81% appear once; the ten largest clones hold roughly 0.99%. Sequencing was done on a sample of PBMCs. The receptors derive from a girl aged 2 to 10 in good health and CMV-seropositive.

In DNA form, the CDR3 reads TGCGCCAGCAGCTTACCTAGCGGGAGGGTAGGGAGCTCCTACAATGAGCAGTTCTTC. This translates into CASSLPSGRVGSSYNEQFF. The chain recombines TRBV5-1 with TRBJ2-1; the match to TRBD2 covers 12 bases. V dropped 2 bases and J dropped 0; count of bases not matched to a gene: 9. Per germline, CDR1 SGHRS and CDR2 YFSETQ. This CDR3 is 19 amino acids long. Complete variable domain (other parts from reference TRBV5-1 and TRBJ2-1): KAGVTQTPRYLIKTRGQQVTLSCSPISGHRSVSWYQQTPGQGLQFLFEYFSETQRNKGNFPGRFSGRQFSNSRSEMNVSTLELGDSALYLCASSLPSGRVGSSYNEQFFGPGTRLTVL.

V gene TRBV27 combines with J gene TRBJ2-1; 8 bases align to TRBD1. The CDR3 totals 17 residues. Germline V gene lookup returns CDR1 MNHEY and CDR2 SMNVEV (reference sequence). V shed 7 bases and J 0 bases; nucleotides not matched to a gene: 11. CDR3 region: CASTRTGYYSSYNEQFF. CDR3 nucleotides: TGTGCCAGCACCCGGACAGGGTACTACAGCTCCTACAATGAGCAGTTCTTC.